This T cell receptor (beta chain) was captured in a study of cytomegalovirus exposure and HLA in healthy donors. Overall study: Tens of millions of unique TCRs from HLA-typed donors made up an early data release. Study-level findings and limits: The authors later linked a missense DCLRE1C variant to TCR beta V- and J-gene trimming. Most TCR sequences were uncommon, yet certain public TCRs appeared in many donors.

The CDR3 contains 14 residues. Germline CDR1 reads KGHSY; CDR2 reads FQNENV. The trim removed 4 bases at V and 5 bases at J, leaving 4 bases unmatched. To note about this clone: Its antigen is still unknown.

Amplification used 60 Vbeta primers and 13 Jbeta primers. Clones were read by immunoSEQ multiplex PCR, and TCRdb kept only the in-frame ones, dropping some. Counted here are under 130,000 clones, 70% to 75% occurring once; the ten biggest clones make up roughly 1.2%. The TCR was taken from a man aged 35 to 55 in good health and CMV-seronegative. Sequenced sample: PBMCs. V and J are TRBV16 and TRBJ1-2; 10 bases agree with TRBD1. CDR3 residues: CASSPRQGAYGYTF. CDR3 DNA: TGTGCCAGCAGCCCGAGACAGGGGGCGTATGGCTACACCTTC.